The 32 T cell receptor beta chains below come from one sample, sequenced in a study of regulatory T cells in long-lasting Graves disease. Sample time point: newly diagnosed GD, antithyroid drugs for less than 3 months. Generation of the TCR library employed RNA extracted from PBMCs. iRepertoire HTBI primers and Arm-PCR of CDR3 regions built TCR beta libraries. TCRdb ran MiXCR on the multiplex PCR reads and lists one entry per CDR3 protein. The repertoire holds about 240,000 distinct CDR3 sequences, with 20% to 25% as singletons. The sequencing here drew on peripheral blood mononuclear cells (PBMCs), taken at new diagnosis, from a patient treated with antithyroid drugs. These receptor sequences come from a female donor with Graves disease.

In this sample, this clonotype turned up many times. One end of the junction varies from germline; a read error may be responsible. The V call is TRBV11-2, the J call TRBJ1-2; 8 bases match TRBD1. This CDR3 spans 14 amino acids. The V gene's germline CDR1 is SGHAT and CDR2 FQNNGV. This chain's CDR3 is CASSQDRQGYGYTF. CDR3 nucleotides: TGCGCCAGCAGCCAAGATAGACAGGGGTATGGCTACACCTTC.

There are many counts of this clonotype. The chain couples TRBV11-2 to TRBJ1-1, with D possibly TRBD1 on 5 matching bases. This CDR3 is 12 amino acids long. V lost 3 bases to trimming and J lost 11 bases, with 13 bases between them. Germline V gene data show CDR1 as SGHAT and CDR2 as FQNNGV. DNA of the CDR3: TGTGCCAGCAGCTTCGGGGCGGGACTGGCTTTCTTT. The encoded protein is CASSFGAGLAFF.

This clonotype was counted many times. The gene calls are TRBV18 and TRBJ2-1; no reliable D call. The germline CDR1 and CDR2 sequences are KGHSH and LQKENI. The CDR3 length is 13 residues. Between the trimmed V and J ends, which lost 3 bases and 5 bases, there was a span of 8 bases. DNA of the CDR3: TGTGCCAGCTCACCGCAGATCAACAATGAGCAGTTCTTC. Its translation: CASSPQINNEQFF.

For this clonotype: Given a far larger clone just one base away, this is likely a sequencing read error. This chain joins TRBV27 and TRBJ2-3, with 7 bases that match TRBD2. The J call may not be correct, given that the DNA end is closer to TRBJ2-1. The CDR3 has 15 residues. Germline V lookup: CDR1 MNHEY, CDR2 SMNVEV (reference sequence). The chain's CDR3 is CASSFAGAGYDEQFF. CDR3 DNA: TGTGCCAGCAGTTTCGCGGGAGCGGGCTACGATGAGCAGTTCTTC.

For this clonotype: A much bigger clone sits one base away, suggesting this may be a read error. J is TRBJ2-5 and V is TRBV7-3; D is possibly TRBD1 (5 bases). Germline lookup yields CDR1 SGHTA and CDR2 FQGTGA. CDR3 length: 16 amino acids. V lost 2 bases and J 5 bases, leaving 18 bases between the germline ends. The CDR3 DNA is TGTGCCAGCAGCTTAGCCAGGGTTTATATTTCGGAGACCCAGTACTTC. This gives the protein CASSLARVYISETQYF. Using reference TRBV7-3 and TRBJ2-5 for the parts outside the CDR3, the full variable domain is GAGVSQTPSNKVTEKGKYVELRCDPISGHTALYWYRQSLGQGPEFLIYFQGTGAADDSGLPNDRFFAVRPEGSVSTLKIQRTERGDSAVYLCASSLARVYISETQYFGPGTRLLVL.

In regard to this clonotype: A far larger clone is a single base away, which makes a read error likely. V gene TRBV7-2 combines with J gene TRBJ1-1; D gene unclear. Germline CDR1 is SGHTA and CDR2 is FQGNSA. V dropped 5 bases and J dropped 1 base, with 11 bases sitting between them. This CDR3 comprises 14 residues. The CDR3 region has the DNA TGTGCCAGCAGCCCCCACACATCGAACACTGAAGCTTTCTTT. Amino acid sequence: CASSPHTSNTEAFF.

This clonotype was seen at least ten times. The rearrangement joins TRBV6-2 or TRBV6-3 to TRBJ2-5; D gene ambiguous. The CDR3 contains 10 residues. Germline V gives CDR1 MNHEY, CDR2 SVGEGT. V was cut by 8 bases and J by 5 bases, with 6 bases left in between. CDR3 sequence (DNA): TGTGCCAGCGGCCCCGAGACCCAGTACTTC. Amino acids: CASGPETQYF.

In the case of this clonotype: A read error likely explains this, since a far larger clone differs by one base. The chain recombines TRBV12-3 or TRBV12-4 with TRBJ2-1; D is undetermined. This CDR3 contains 14 residues. With 7 bases removed from V and 13 bases from J, the gap between germline ends came to 23 bases. CDR3 protein: CASKPTWNEETQFF. The CDR3 nucleotides read TGTGCCAGCAAGCCTACATGGAACGAAGAGACCCAGTTCTTC.

This clonotype was seen more than once but under ten times. A much bigger clone sits one base away, suggesting this may be a read error. The rearrangement uses TRBV28 and TRBJ2-4; D gene uncertain. The CDR3 length is 13 residues. From germline, CDR1 is MDHEN and CDR2 SYDVKM. CDR3 sequence: CASSPRAKSIQYF. The CDR3 nucleotides read TGTGCCAGCAGTCCCCGAGCCAAAAGCATTCAGTACTTC.

Comments on this clonotype: Since a much larger clone is just one base distant, this may be a read error. The chain couples TRBV24-1 to TRBJ2-3; no reliable D call. CDR3 length: 12 amino acids. Germline V CDR1 and CDR2: KGHDR, SFDVKD. Trimming shortened V by 4 bases and J by 8 bases, and 9 bases separated the two germline ends. CDR3 bases: TGTGCCACCAGTGACCCCTTCCGTACGCAGTATTTT. This gives the protein CATSDPFRTQYF.

A remark on this clonotype: A read error is possible here, since a much larger clone lies one base away. In this CDR3 the conserved last residue, phenylalanine or tryptophan, is missing, so a read error is likely. The genes are TRBV12-5 and TRBJ2-5; 7 nucleotides match TRBD1. Germline V CDR1 and CDR2: LGHNT, FRNRAP. The length of the CDR3 is 15 residues. V lost 1 base, J lost 4 bases, and 6 bases stayed unmatched. CDR3 in DNA: TGTGCTAGTGGTTTGGGAGAGGGGGCTGGAGAGACCCAGTACCTC. Translation: CASGLGEGAGETQYL.

Notes on this clonotype: A single base separates this from a much larger clone, so it may be a read error. The rearrangement joins TRBV27 to TRBJ2-4; TRBD2 agrees at 9 bases. In germline, CDR1 is MNHEY, CDR2 SMNVEV (reference sequence). The trim removed 6 bases at V and 13 bases at J, leaving 13 bases unmatched. This CDR3 is 14 amino acids long. The CDR3 loop is CASRREGWQEIQYF. DNA of the CDR3: TGTGCCAGCAGGCGGGAGGGTTGGCAAGAGATCCAGTACTTC.

Regarding this clonotype: This may be a read error, as it is one base from a much larger clone. The chain is built from TRBV7-2 and TRBJ2-1; D unclear. CDR3 size: 13 residues. The V gene's germline CDR1 is SGHTA and CDR2 FQGNSA. The CDR3 DNA is TGTGCCGCCGGCGGAACCTATTACAATGAGAAGTTCTTC. Translating gives CAAGGTYYNEKFF.

This clonotype showed up many times. This rearrangement joins TRBV3-1 to TRBJ2-3; D gene uncertain. Trimming stripped 4 bases from V and 1 base from J, with 15 bases between. The CDR3 loop spans 16 amino acids. Germline V gene sequence: CDR1 LGHDT, CDR2 YNNKEL (reference sequence). The CDR3 nucleotides are TGTGCCAGCAGCCCCCGACCGGTTCTAGGCACAGATACGCAGTATTTT. Translation: CASSPRPVLGTDTQYF.

Remarks on this clonotype: A read error may explain this, as a much larger clone is one base away. CDR3 coding DNA: TGTGCCAGCGGTTACGCCGATACCGGGGGTGGTCGAGAGACCCAGTACTTC. Amino acid sequence: CASGYADTGGGRETQYF. The V call is TRBV6-5, the J call TRBJ2-5; weak D call: TRBD2 (6 bases). Germline lookup yields CDR1 MNHEY and CDR2 SVGAGI. The CDR3 has 17 amino acids.

This chain connects TRBV4-3 to TRBJ1-5; tentatively, D is TRBD1 (5 bases). V was pared by 0 bases and J by 4 bases, with 10 bases between. This CDR3 is 15 amino acids long. CDR1 LGHNA and CDR2 YSLEER come from the germline V gene. CDR3 sequence reads: CASSQESGVNQPQHF. CDR3 sequence (DNA): TGCGCCAGCAGCCAAGAATCGGGGGTGAATCAGCCCCAGCATTTT.

In this sample, this clonotype turned up a few times. The genes are TRBV18 and TRBJ1-1, with TRBD1 identical over 8 bases. Germline trimming cut 3 bases from V and 3 bases from J; bases unmatched to any gene: 6. The CDR3 length is 15 residues. Germline CDR1 is KGHSH and CDR2 is LQKENI. CDR3 sequence reads: CASSPLAGGDTEAFF. Written as DNA, the CDR3 is TGTGCCAGCTCACCGCTCGCAGGGGGCGACACTGAAGCTTTCTTT.

This clonotype occurred many times. The rearrangement joins TRBV18 to TRBJ2-3, with a possible D match to TRBD2 (6 bases). This CDR3 has 13 amino acids. V shed 3 bases and J shed 6 bases, with 10 bases lying between them. Germline assignment: CDR1 KGHSH and CDR2 LQKENI. The CDR3 is CASSPKGRDTQYF. The CDR3 nucleotides read TGTGCCAGCTCACCGAAAGGGAGGGATACGCAGTATTTT.

As to this clonotype: A read error is likely here: a far larger clone is one base away. This rearrangement joins TRBV7-9 to TRBJ2-7; D possibly corresponds to TRBD2 (6 bases). The DNA end is more similar to TRBJ2-1, so the J call may be wrong. The CDR3 extends over 14 amino acids. Per germline, CDR1 SEHNR and CDR2 FQNEAQ (reference sequence). This CDR3 is CASGPLGGYNEQFF. The CDR3 DNA reads TGTGCCAGCGGCCCTCTCGGAGGGTACAATGAGCAGTTCTTC.

This clonotype was found many times. The germline gene is not matched at one end of the junction; a read error may be the cause. The rearrangement uses TRBV11-2 and TRBJ2-6, with D perhaps TRBD1 (6 bases). CDR1 is SGHAT and CDR2 is FQNNGV in the germline V gene. CDR3 size: 15 residues. The CDR3 bases are TGTGCCAGCAGCCTAGACAGGTCTGGGGCCAACGTCCTGACTTTC. As protein: CASSLDRSGANVLTF.

This clonotype occurred a few times. J is TRBJ2-7 and V is TRBV12-3 or TRBV12-4; possibly TRBD2 for D (5 bases). There are 12 residues in the CDR3. V was trimmed by 6 bases and J by 3 bases, leaving 9 bases between them. DNA of the CDR3: TGTGCCAGCAGCCTGGACTTCTACGAGCAGTACTTC. It translates to CASSLDFYEQYF.

At least ten counts were recorded for this clonotype. The chain links TRBV12-3 or TRBV12-4 to TRBJ2-4, with D unresolved. The CDR3 contains 15 residues. V was cut by 3 bases and J by 9 bases, with 18 bases left in between. CDR3 sequence: CASSFNLAVQAIQYF. DNA for the CDR3: TGTGCCAGCAGTTTCAATTTGGCAGTACAAGCCATTCAGTACTTC.

The rearrangement uses TRBV20-1 and TRBJ2-2; 16 bases agree with TRBD2. V was pared by 2 bases and J by 6 bases, with 15 bases of the junction left unmatched. Germline V gene sequence: CDR1 DFQATT, CDR2 SNEGSKA (reference sequence). The CDR3 has 20 residues. The DNA for the CDR3 is TGCAGTGCTAGACTTCCAGCGGGACTAGCGGGAGGGCCGGAGTCCGGGGAGCTGTTTTTT. Amino acid sequence: CSARLPAGLAGGPESGELFF.

This clonotype was found many times. This chain connects TRBV10-1 to TRBJ2-1; D is perhaps TRBD1 (6 bases). CDR1 WNHNN and CDR2 SYGVQD come from the germline V gene (reference sequence). The CDR3 extends over 14 amino acids. With 3 bases removed from V and 8 bases from J, the gap between germline ends came to 14 bases. DNA for the CDR3: TGCGCCAGCAGTGACCCCCCGACAGGCGATGAGCAGTTCTTC. Protein: CASSDPPTGDEQFF.

The chain recombines TRBV12-3 or TRBV12-4 with TRBJ2-1; D is undetermined. V lost 8 bases and J lost 0, with 5 bases in between. This CDR3 has 12 amino acids. CDR3 sequence reads: CASGPSYNEQFF. DNA for the CDR3: TGTGCCAGCGGTCCCTCCTACAATGAGCAGTTCTTC.

This clonotype was counted at least ten times. The CDR3 sequence: CASSLEWDGTYNEQFF. CDR3 nucleotides: TGTGCCAGCAGCCTAGAATGGGACGGGACCTACAATGAGCAGTTCTTC. The chain links TRBV7-8 to TRBJ2-1; either TRBD1 or TRBD2 may supply D (5 bases each). Per germline, CDR1 SGHVS and CDR2 FQNEAQ. Trimming took 5 bases from V and 2 from J, leaving 16 bases between them. The CDR3 is 16 residues long. Variable domain in full (rest from reference TRBV7-8 and TRBJ2-1): GAGVSQSPRYKVAKRGQDVALRCDPISGHVSLFWYQQALGQGPEFLTYFQNEAQLDKSGLPSDRFFAERPEGSVSTLKIQRTQQEDSAVYLCASSLEWDGTYNEQFFGPGTRLTVL.

This clonotype has a count of ten or more. The V call is TRBV3-1, the J call TRBJ1-1; 7 bases map to TRBD1. This CDR3 is built from 13 residues. The germline CDR1 and CDR2 sequences are LGHDT and YNNKEL (reference sequence). The ends lost 3 bases at V and 4 bases at J; junction bases unmatched: 2. CDR3 nucleotide sequence: TGTGCCAGCAGCCAGGGACAGCGCACTGAAGCTTTCTTT. It codes for CASSQGQRTEAFF.

This clonotype was seen at least ten times. The rearrangement joins TRBV11-2 to TRBJ2-3; 9 bases are shared with TRBD1. Germline CDR1 is SGHAT and CDR2 is FQNNGV. V gave up 2 bases and J gave up 3 bases; unmatched junction bases: 6. This CDR3 region has 16 residues. The CDR3 spells CASSLSRTGETDTQYF. The CDR3 coding sequence is TGTGCCAGCAGCTTATCAAGGACAGGGGAAACAGATACGCAGTATTTT.

This clonotype has only a few counts. This rearrangement joins TRBV28 to TRBJ1-3, with 7 bases matching TRBD1. Losses at the gene ends were 5 bases for V and 0 bases for J; bases not matched to a gene: 4. Germline V lookup: CDR1 MDHEN, CDR2 SYDVKM. The CDR3 runs 15 residues. The CDR3 DNA sequence: TGTGCCAGCAGTCGGGACAGCTACTCTGGAAACACCATATATTTT. Its translation: CASSRDSYSGNTIYF.

This clonotype has at least ten counts. The CDR3, as DNA: TGCAGTGCTAGAGAGACTAGCGGGAGTGCCGGGGAGCTGTTTTTT. Amino acid sequence: CSARETSGSAGELFF. The rearrangement joins TRBV20-1 to TRBJ2-2; 12 bases align to TRBD2. This CDR3 comprises 15 residues. With 0 bases clipped from V and 6 bases from J, the junction kept 2 bases outside the gene matches. The germline V gene has CDR1 DFQATT and CDR2 SNEGSKA (reference sequence).

As to this clonotype: This sequence is one base from a far larger clone and is likely a read error. This chain's CDR3 is CASNFLAGGATDTQYF. The DNA for the CDR3 is TGCGCCAGCAACTTCTTAGCGGGAGGGGCCACAGATACGCAGTATTTT. This sequence joins TRBV5-5 and TRBJ2-3, with TRBD2 matching over 11 bases. The CDR3 has 16 residues. Germline assignment: CDR1 SGHKS and CDR2 YYEKEE (reference sequence).

This clonotype appeared many times. The CDR3 region is CASSLPPADTQYF. The CDR3 DNA is TGTGCCAGCAGCTTACCCCCAGCCGATACGCAGTATTTT. This sequence joins TRBV7-2 and TRBJ2-3; D ambiguous. The ends were cut back, 2 bases at V and 6 bases at J, with 9 bases in the middle. The germline gives CDR1 SGHTA, CDR2 FQGNSA. This CDR3 spans 13 amino acids.